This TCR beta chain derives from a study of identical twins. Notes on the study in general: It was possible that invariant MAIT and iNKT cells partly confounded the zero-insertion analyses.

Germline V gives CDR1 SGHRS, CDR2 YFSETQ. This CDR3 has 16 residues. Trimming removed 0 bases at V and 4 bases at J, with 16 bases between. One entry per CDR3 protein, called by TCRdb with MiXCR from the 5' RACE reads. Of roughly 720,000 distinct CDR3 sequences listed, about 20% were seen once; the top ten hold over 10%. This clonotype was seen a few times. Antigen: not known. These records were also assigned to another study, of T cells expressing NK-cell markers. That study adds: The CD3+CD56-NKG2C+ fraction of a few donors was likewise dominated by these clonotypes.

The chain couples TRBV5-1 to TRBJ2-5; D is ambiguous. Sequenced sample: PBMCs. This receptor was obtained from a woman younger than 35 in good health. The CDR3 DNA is TGCGCCAGCAGCTTGGATAGCACTCCGTCAGGAGAGACCCAGTACTTC. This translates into CASSLDSTPSGETQYF.